This TCR beta chain is drawn from a study of regulatory T cells in long-lasting Graves disease. Study outcomes and limitations: Thyroid tissue went unstudied; only peripheral blood was examined. The study found persistent patients shared more public clonotypes (roughly 3,000) than new patients (just over 950).

To make TCR beta libraries, researchers used iRepertoire HTBI primers and Arm-PCR of CDR3 regions. Via MiXCR, TCRdb re-called the multiplex PCR reads, giving one row per CDR3 protein. In the table there are some 430,000 distinct CDR3 sequences, about a fifth of which are singletons. The time point denotes: persistent/refractory GD, antithyroid drugs over 5 years with positive TRAb. TCR sequences were obtained from RNA taken from PBMCs. This clonotype has more than one count but fewer than ten. Its matching antigen is unknown. This CDR3 is 15 amino acids long. Germline values: CDR1 MDHEN, CDR2 SYDVKM. V was trimmed by 3 bases and J by 0 bases, leaving 12 bases between them.

The source material was peripheral blood mononuclear cells (PBMCs), sampled when the disease was refractory, from a patient treated with antithyroid drugs. The clonotype comes from a female donor with Graves disease. The chain is built from TRBV28 and TRBJ2-7; D may be TRBD2 (5 bases). DNA for the CDR3: TGTGCCAGCAGTTTCGGGATCCACAGCTCCTACGAGCAGTACTTC. This sequence encodes CASSFGIHSSYEQYF.